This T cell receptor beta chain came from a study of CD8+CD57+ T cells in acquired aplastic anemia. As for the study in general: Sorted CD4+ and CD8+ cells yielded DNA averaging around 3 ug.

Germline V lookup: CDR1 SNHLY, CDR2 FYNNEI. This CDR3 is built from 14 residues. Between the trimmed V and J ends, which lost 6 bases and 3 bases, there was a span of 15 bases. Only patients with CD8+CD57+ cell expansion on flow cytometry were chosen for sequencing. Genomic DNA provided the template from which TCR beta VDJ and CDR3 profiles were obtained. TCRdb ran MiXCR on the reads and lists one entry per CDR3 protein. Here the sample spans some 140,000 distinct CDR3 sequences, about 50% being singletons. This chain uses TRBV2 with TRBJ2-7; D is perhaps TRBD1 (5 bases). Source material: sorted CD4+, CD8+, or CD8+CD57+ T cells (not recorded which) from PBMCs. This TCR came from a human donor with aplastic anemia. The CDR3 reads CASSLQANFYEQYF. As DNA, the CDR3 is TGTGCCAGCAGCTTACAGGCCAACTTCTACGAGCAGTACTTC.